Sequencing of this T cell receptor beta chain was carried out in a study of shared clonotypes between healthy human individuals. Study outcomes and limitations: Memory subsets had estimated richness that was generally smaller than that of naive subsets. Blood was the only sampled material, and tissue repertoires likely differ.

The CDR3 runs to 17 residues. The V end was cut by 7 bases, the J end by 2 bases, with 23 bases between. Germline V gene lookup returns CDR1 SNHLY and CDR2 FYNNEI. In the case of this clone: Its antigen is undetermined.

At the deep level, the assay was run. How the authors handled the data: Junction-only immunoSEQ sequences carried no quality scores, so filtering differed. Assay: immunoSEQ multiplex PCR; the TCRdb copy retains only in-frame clones and omits some. From that table come the V and J calls and clone size; the DNA was used to work out D and trimming. The table shows about 2.1 million clones, with 93% occurring only once. Terminally differentiated effector memory CD45RA+ cells were excluded from the naive CD8 cells, which were CD45RO-negative and positively selected for CCR7. The specimen sequenced was naive CD8+ T cells from PBMCs. The TCR comes from a young man in good health. Some clones in this sample may be carry-over from other donors' samples. The genes are TRBV2 and TRBJ1-2, with D maybe TRBD1 (6 bases). The CDR3 loop is CASNENRDRNRNYGYTF. In nucleotides, the CDR3 is TGTGCCAGCAATGAGAACAGGGACCGCAACCGGAACTATGGCTACACCTTC.